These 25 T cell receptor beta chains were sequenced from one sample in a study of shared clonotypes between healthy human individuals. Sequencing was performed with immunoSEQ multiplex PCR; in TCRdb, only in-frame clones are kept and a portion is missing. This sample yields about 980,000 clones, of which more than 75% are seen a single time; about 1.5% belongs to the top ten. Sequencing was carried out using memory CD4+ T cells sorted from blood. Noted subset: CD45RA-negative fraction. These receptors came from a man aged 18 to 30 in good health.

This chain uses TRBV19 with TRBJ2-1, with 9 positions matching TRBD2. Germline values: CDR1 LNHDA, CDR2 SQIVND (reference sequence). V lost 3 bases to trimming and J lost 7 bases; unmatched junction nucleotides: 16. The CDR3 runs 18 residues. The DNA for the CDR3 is TGTGCCAGTAGTATTCCGGCGTTATCTAGCGGGACCTTGAATGAGCAGTTCTTC. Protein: CASSIPALSSGTLNEQFF.

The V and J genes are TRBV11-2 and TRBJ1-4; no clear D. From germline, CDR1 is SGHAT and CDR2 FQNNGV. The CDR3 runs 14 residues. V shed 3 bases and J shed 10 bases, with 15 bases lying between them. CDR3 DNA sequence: TGTGCCAGCAGCTTGGACCTCTCGCTGGGAAAACTGTTTTTT. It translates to CASSLDLSLGKLFF. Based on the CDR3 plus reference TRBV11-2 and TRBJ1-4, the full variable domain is EAGVAQSPRYKIIEKRQSVAFWCNPISGHATLYWYQQILGQGPKLLIQFQNNGVVDDSQLPKDRFSAERLKGVDSTLKIQPAKLEDSAVYLCASSLDLSLGKLFFGSGTQLSVL.

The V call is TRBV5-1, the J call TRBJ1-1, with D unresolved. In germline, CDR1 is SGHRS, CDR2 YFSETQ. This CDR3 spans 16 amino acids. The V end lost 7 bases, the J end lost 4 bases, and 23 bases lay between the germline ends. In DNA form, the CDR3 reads TGCGCCAGCCGGGTCGGTAACGGCCTACTCTCCACTGAAGCTTTCTTT. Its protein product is CASRVGNGLLSTEAFF.

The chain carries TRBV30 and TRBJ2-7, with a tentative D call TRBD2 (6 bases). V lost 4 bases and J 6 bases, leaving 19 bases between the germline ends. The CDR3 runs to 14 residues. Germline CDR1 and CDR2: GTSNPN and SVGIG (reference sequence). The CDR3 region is CAWTVGGMLGEQYF. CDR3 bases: TGTGCCTGGACAGTCGGGGGTATGTTAGGCGAGCAGTACTTC. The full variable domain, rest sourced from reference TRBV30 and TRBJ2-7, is SQTIHQWPATLVQPVGSPLSLECTVEGTSNPNLYWYRQAAGRGLQLLFYSVGIGQISSEVPQNLSASRPQDRQFILSSKKLLLSDSGFYLCAWTVGGMLGEQYFGPGTRLTVT.

The CDR3 region has the DNA TGTGCCATCATAGAGGCAGGGAACACCGGGGAGCTGTTTTTT. Encoded protein: CAIIEAGNTGELFF. This chain connects TRBV10-3 to TRBJ2-2, with unresolved D. Germline values: CDR1 ENHRY, CDR2 SYGVKD. This CDR3 has 14 residues. Trimming removed 7 bases from V and 1 base from J, with 10 bases in between.

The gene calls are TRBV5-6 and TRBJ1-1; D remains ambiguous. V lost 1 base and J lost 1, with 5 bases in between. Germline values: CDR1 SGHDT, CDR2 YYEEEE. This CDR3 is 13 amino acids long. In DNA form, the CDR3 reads TGTGCCAGCAGCTTGAGGCGGAACACTGAAGCTTTCTTT. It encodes CASSLRRNTEAFF.

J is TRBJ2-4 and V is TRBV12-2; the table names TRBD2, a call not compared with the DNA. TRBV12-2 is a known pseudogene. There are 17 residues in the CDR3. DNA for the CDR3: TGTGCAAGTCGCTTAGAGCGGGGGGATCTAGCCAAAAACATTCAGTACTTC. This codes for CASRLERGDLAKNIQYF.

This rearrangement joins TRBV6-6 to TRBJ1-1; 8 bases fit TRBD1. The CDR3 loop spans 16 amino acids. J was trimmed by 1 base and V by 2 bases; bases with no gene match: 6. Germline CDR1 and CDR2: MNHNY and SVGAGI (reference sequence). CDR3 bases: TGTGCCAGCAGTTACGGTATCACAGGGGGGAACACTGAAGCTTTCTTT. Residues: CASSYGITGGNTEAFF.

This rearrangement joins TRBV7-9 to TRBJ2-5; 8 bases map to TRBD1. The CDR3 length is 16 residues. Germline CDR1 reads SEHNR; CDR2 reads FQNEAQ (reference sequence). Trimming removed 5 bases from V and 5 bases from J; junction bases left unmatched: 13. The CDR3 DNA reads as TGTGCCAGCAGCCGCGATCTCGGACAGGGCCTGGAGACCCAGTACTTC. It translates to CASSRDLGQGLETQYF.

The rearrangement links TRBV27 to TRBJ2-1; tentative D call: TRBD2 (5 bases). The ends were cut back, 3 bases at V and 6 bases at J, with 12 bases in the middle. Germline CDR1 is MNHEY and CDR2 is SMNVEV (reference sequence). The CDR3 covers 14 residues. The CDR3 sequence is CASSFPDYLNEQFF. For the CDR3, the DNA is TGTGCCAGCAGTTTCCCTGACTACCTCAATGAGCAGTTCTTC.

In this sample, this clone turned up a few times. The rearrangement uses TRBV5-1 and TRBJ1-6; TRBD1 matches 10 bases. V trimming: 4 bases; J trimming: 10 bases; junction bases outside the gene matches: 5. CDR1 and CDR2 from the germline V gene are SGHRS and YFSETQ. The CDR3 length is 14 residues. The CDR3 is CASSADRGKSPLHF. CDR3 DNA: TGCGCCAGCAGCGCGGACAGGGGGAAATCACCCCTCCACTTT.

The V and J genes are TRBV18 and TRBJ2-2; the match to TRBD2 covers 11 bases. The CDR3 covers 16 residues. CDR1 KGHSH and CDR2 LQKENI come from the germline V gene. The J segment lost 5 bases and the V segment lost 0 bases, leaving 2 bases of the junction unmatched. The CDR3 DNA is TGTGCCAGCTCACCACCGCCTAGCGGGAGGACCGGGGAGCTGTTTTTT. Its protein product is CASSPPPSGRTGELFF.

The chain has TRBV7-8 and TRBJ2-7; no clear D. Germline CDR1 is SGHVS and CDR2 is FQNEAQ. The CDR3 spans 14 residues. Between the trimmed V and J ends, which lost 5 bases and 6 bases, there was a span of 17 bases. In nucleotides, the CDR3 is TGTGCCAGCAGCGGTCCCCTCGGCTCGATCGAGCAGTACTTC. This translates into CASSGPLGSIEQYF. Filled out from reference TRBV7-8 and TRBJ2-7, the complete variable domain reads GAGVSQSPRYKVAKRGQDVALRCDPISGHVSLFWYQQALGQGPEFLTYFQNEAQLDKSGLPSDRFFAERPEGSVSTLKIQRTQQEDSAVYLCASSGPLGSIEQYFGPGTRLTVT.

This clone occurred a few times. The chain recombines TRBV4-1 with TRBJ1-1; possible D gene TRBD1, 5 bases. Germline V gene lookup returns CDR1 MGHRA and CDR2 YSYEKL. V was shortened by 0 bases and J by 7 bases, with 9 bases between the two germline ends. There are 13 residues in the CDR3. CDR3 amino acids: CASSQDRRGEAFF. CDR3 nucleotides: TGCGCCAGCAGCCAAGATCGGAGGGGTGAAGCTTTCTTT.

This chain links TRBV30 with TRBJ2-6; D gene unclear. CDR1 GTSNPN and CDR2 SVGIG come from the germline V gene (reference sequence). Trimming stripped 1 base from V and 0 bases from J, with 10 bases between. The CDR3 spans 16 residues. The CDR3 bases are TGTGCCTGGAGTGCCTCACGGTACTCTGGGGCCAACGTCCTGACTTTC. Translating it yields CAWSASRYSGANVLTF.

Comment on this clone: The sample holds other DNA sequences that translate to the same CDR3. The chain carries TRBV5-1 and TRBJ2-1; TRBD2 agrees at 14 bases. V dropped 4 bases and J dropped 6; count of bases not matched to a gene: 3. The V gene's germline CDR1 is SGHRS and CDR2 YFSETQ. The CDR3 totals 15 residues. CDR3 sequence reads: CASSPGTSGGNEQFF. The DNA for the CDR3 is TGCGCCAGCAGCCCTGGGACTAGCGGGGGCAATGAGCAGTTCTTC.

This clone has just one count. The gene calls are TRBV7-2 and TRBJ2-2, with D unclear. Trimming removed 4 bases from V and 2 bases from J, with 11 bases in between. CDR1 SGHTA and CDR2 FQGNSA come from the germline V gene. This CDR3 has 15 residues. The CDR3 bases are TGTGCCAGCAGCTGGAGTGGGCTAAACACCGGGGAGCTGTTTTTT. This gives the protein CASSWSGLNTGELFF.

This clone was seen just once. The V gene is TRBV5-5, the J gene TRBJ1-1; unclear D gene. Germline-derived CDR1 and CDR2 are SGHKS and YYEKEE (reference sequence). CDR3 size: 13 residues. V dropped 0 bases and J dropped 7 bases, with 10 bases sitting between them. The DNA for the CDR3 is TGTGCCAGCAGCTTGGGTGGCCGGGATGAAGCTTTCTTT. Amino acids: CASSLGGRDEAFF.

The CDR3 loop reads CASGPDGRGAQYF. In DNA, the CDR3 is TGTGCTAGTGGTCCTGATGGTAGGGGGGCCCAGTACTTC. The J gene is TRBJ2-5, the V gene TRBV12-5; either TRBD1 or TRBD2 may supply D (6 bases each). V lost 5 bases, J lost 9 bases, and 16 bases lay in between. Germline-derived CDR1 and CDR2 are LGHNT and FRNRAP. The CDR3 extends over 13 amino acids.

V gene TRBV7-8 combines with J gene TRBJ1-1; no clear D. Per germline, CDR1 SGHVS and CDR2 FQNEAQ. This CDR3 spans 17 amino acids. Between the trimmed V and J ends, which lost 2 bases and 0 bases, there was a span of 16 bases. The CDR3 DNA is TGTGCCAGCAGCTTATTGAAAGGGCGGACCATGAACACTGAAGCTTTCTTT. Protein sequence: CASSLLKGRTMNTEAFF.

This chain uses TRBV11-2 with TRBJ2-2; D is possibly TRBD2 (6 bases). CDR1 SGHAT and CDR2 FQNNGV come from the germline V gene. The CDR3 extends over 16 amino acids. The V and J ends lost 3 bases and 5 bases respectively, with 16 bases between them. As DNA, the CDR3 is TGTGCCAGCAGCTTCAATAGCGGCGATGCAACCGGGGAGCTGTTTTTT. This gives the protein CASSFNSGDATGELFF.

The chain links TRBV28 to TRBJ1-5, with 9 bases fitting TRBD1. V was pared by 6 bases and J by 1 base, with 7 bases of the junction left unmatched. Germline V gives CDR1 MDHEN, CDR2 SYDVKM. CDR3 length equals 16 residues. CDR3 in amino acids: CASSYGQGRSNQPQHF. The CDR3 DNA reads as TGTGCCAGCAGCTACGGACAGGGGAGAAGCAATCAGCCCCAGCATTTT.

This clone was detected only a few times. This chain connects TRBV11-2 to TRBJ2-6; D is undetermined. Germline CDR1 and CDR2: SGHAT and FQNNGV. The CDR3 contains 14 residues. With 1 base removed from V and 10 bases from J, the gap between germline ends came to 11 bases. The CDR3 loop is CASSLASARNVLTF. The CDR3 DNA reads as TGTGCCAGCAGCTTAGCGTCAGCACGAAACGTCCTGACTTTC. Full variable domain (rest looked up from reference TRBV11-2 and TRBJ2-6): EAGVAQSPRYKIIEKRQSVAFWCNPISGHATLYWYQQILGQGPKLLIQFQNNGVVDDSQLPKDRFSAERLKGVDSTLKIQPAKLEDSAVYLCASSLASARNVLTFGAGSRLTVL.

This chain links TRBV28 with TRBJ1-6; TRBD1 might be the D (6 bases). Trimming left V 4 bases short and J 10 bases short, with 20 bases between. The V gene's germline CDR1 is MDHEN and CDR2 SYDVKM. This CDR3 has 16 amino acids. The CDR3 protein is CASSSAGAGRMSPLHF. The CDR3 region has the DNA TGTGCCAGCAGTTCCGCGGGGGCAGGGCGCATGTCACCCCTCCACTTT.

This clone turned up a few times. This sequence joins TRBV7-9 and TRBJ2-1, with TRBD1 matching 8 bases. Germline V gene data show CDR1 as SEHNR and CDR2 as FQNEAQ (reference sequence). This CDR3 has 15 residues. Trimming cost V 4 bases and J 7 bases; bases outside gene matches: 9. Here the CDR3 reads CASSYRQGLSNEQFF. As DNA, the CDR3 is TGTGCCAGCAGCTATCGACAGGGGCTCTCGAATGAGCAGTTCTTC.